These 14 T cell receptor beta chains were all obtained from the same sample, sequenced in a study of blood T cell repertoires in COVID-19. Profiling relied on immunoSEQ multiplex PCR, and the TCRdb table lists in-frame clones only, not all of them. The profile shows about 62,000 clones, around 87% of them singletons. Sequenced: peripheral blood. Receptors originate from a man in his 70s with acute or convalescent COVID-19.

The chain combines TRBV7-3 with TRBJ2-6; D perhaps matches TRBD2 (7 bases). From germline, CDR1 is SGHTA and CDR2 FQGTGA. Deletions cut 5 bases from V and 0 bases from J, with 23 bases between. The CDR3 runs 20 residues. The CDR3 coding sequence is TGTGCCAGCAGCCTAAAGAGCGCGGGGGCAGGGGCCTCTGGGGCCAACGTCCTGACTTTC. Its translation is CASSLKSAGAGASGANVLTF.

V usage is TRBV7-9 and J usage is TRBJ2-7; 11 nucleotides line up with TRBD2. Losses at the gene ends were 5 bases for V and 0 bases for J; bases not matched to a gene: 9. CDR1 and CDR2 from the germline V gene are SEHNR and FQNEAQ (reference sequence). The CDR3 sequence is 17 residues long. The CDR3 region is CASSPRLAGKSSYEQYF. The CDR3 DNA reads TGTGCCAGCAGCCCTCGACTAGCGGGGAAAAGCTCCTACGAGCAGTACTTC.

The CDR3 protein is CASSPGIYEQYF. CDR3 DNA sequence: TGTGCCAGTAGTCCAGGGATTTACGAGCAGTACTTC. The V and J genes are TRBV19 and TRBJ2-7; D may be TRBD1 (5 bases). Trimming removed 5 bases from V and 4 bases from J, with 9 bases in between. Germline V lookup: CDR1 LNHDA, CDR2 SQIVND (reference sequence). This CDR3 is built from 12 residues.

This clone was found once. This chain joins TRBV2 and TRBJ1-2, with D possibly being TRBD1 (6 bases). In germline, CDR1 is SNHLY, CDR2 FYNNEI. The CDR3 is 16 residues long. V lost 4 bases and J 1 base, leaving 16 bases between the germline ends. CDR3 coding DNA: TGTGCCAGCAGTGGCCCGGTGCAGGGGCTTAACTATGGCTACACCTTC. This gives the protein CASSGPVQGLNYGYTF.

By share, this clone ranks as medium-sized. The V and J genes are TRBV20-1 and TRBJ2-7, with a possible D match to TRBD2 (5 bases). V lost 5 bases to trimming and J lost 6 bases, with 8 bases between them. The CDR3 runs 10 residues. CDR1 is DFQATT and CDR2 is SNEGSKA in the germline V gene (reference sequence). This CDR3 reads CSASSTEQYF. The DNA of the CDR3 is TGCAGTGCTTCTAGCACCGAGCAGTACTTC.

This chain's CDR3 is CASGSDWSEQFF. The CDR3 nucleotides read TGTGCTAGTGGCTCGGACTGGAGTGAGCAGTTCTTC. This chain joins TRBV12-5 and TRBJ2-1; TRBD2 is a possible D gene (5 bases). Trimming stripped 6 bases from V and 9 bases from J, with 12 bases between. Germline V gene data show CDR1 as LGHNT and CDR2 as FRNRAP. This CDR3 comprises 12 residues.

This rearrangement joins TRBV19 to TRBJ2-6, with 7 bases identical to TRBD2. In germline, CDR1 is LNHDA, CDR2 SQIVND (reference sequence). The CDR3 length is 15 residues. Trimming took 10 bases from V and 4 from J; bases not matched to a gene: 10. CDR3 sequence (DNA): TGTGCCACCCAGGGAGGGCAGGCCGGGGCCAACGTCCTGACTTTC. Its protein is CATQGGQAGANVLTF.

The V gene is TRBV11-2, the J gene TRBJ2-3, with D perhaps matching TRBD2 (6 bases). V was clipped by 6 bases and J by 11 bases, with 12 bases between them. The CDR3 extends over 11 amino acids. Germline values: CDR1 SGHAT, CDR2 FQNNGV. The CDR3 is CASSSGLQQYF. DNA of the CDR3: TGTGCCAGCAGTTCGGGACTCCAGCAGTATTTT.

The chain employs TRBV5-4 and TRBJ1-3, with TRBD1 as a possible D gene (5 bases). CDR3 length: 15 residues. V shed 4 bases and J shed 0 bases, with 11 bases lying between them. Germline lookup yields CDR1 SGHNT and CDR2 YYREEE (reference sequence). CDR3 sequence reads: CASSLRQSSGNTIYF. In DNA, the CDR3 is TGTGCCAGCAGCCTCCGACAGAGCTCTGGAAACACCATATATTTT.

The rearrangement joins TRBV5-8 to TRBJ2-1; 12 nucleotides match TRBD2. V lost 9 bases, J lost 2 bases, and 12 bases stayed unmatched. Germline V gene lookup returns CDR1 SGHTS and CDR2 YDEGEE. The CDR3 sequence is 17 residues long. The CDR3 loop is CATSRLAGGVTYNEQFF. The CDR3 DNA follows: TGTGCCACATCGAGGCTAGCGGGAGGGGTCACCTACAATGAGCAGTTCTTC.

This sequence joins TRBV27 and TRBJ2-2; the match to TRBD1 covers 9 bases. The CDR3 has 16 amino acids. The V gene end was trimmed by 5 bases and the J gene end by 5 bases; junction bases not matched to a gene: 9. Germline V gives CDR1 MNHEY, CDR2 SMNVEV (reference sequence). This CDR3 reads CASSSRDRVMTGELFF. Here the CDR3 DNA reads TGTGCCAGCAGTAGCAGGGACAGGGTTATGACCGGGGAGCTGTTTTTT.

The chain couples TRBV5-4 to TRBJ1-5, with D perhaps matching TRBD1 (5 bases). The germline V and J ends were trimmed by 2 bases and 7 bases, with 13 bases remaining between them. The CDR3 extends over 14 amino acids. Germline assignment: CDR1 SGHNT and CDR2 YYREEE (reference sequence). CDR3 sequence reads: CASSFGQGSQPQHF. CDR3 sequence (DNA): TGTGCCAGCAGCTTTGGTCAGGGAAGCCAGCCCCAGCATTTT. The variable domain in full, with the rest retrieved from reference TRBV5-4 and TRBJ1-5, is ETGVTQSPTHLIKTRGQQVTLRCSSQSGHNTVSWYQQALGQGPQFIFQYYREEENGRGNFPPRFSGLQFPNYSSELNVNALELDDSALYLCASSFGQGSQPQHFGDGTRLSIL.

This clone was counted once. CDR3 protein: CASSPSGGSITGELFF. The CDR3 nucleotides are TGTGCCAGCAGCCCCAGTGGGGGGAGTATTACCGGGGAGCTGTTTTTT. This chain connects TRBV7-9 to TRBJ2-2, with D perhaps TRBD2 (6 bases). CDR1 SEHNR and CDR2 FQNEAQ come from the germline V gene (reference sequence). V was trimmed by 5 bases and J by 5 bases, leaving 18 bases between them. CDR3 length: 16 residues.

The rearrangement links TRBV7-2 to TRBJ2-3; 8 bases fit TRBD2. The germline gives CDR1 SGHTA, CDR2 FQGNSA. The CDR3 runs to 17 residues. V shed 1 base and J 1 base; nucleotides not matched to a gene: 7. The CDR3 here is CASSLEYGRARTDTQYF. The CDR3, as DNA: TGTGCCAGCAGCTTAGAATACGGGAGGGCACGCACAGATACGCAGTATTTT.